The clone carrying this T cell receptor beta chain has just a few counts. The antigen remains unidentified. The sample is drawn from a study of cytomegalovirus exposure and HLA in healthy donors. Across the whole study: Clustering assigned about 79% of the roughly 430 genotyped donors to the Caucasian-associated ancestry cluster. Study-wide points: Association of a missense DCLRE1C variant with TCR beta V- and J-gene trimming was reported in a later analysis.

CDR3 length equals 13 residues. Germline-derived CDR1 and CDR2 are MDHEN and SYDVKM. Trimming took 8 bases from V and 6 from J; bases not matched to a gene: 4. Sampled while nominally healthy, donors likely had unrecorded immune exposures. In the PCR, 60 Vbeta and 13 Jbeta primers were used. Authors' analysis steps: Later reanalysis found 80 million or so unique TCR beta chains, approximately 11 million of them shared. The protocol was immunoSEQ multiplex PCR, while the TCRdb copy is restricted to in-frame clones and leaves out a portion. Clonal size and the V and J genes are those of that table, whereas D and trimming came from the DNA. Of about 160,000 clones detected, approximately 75% appear once; the ten largest clones hold less than 4.5%.

The specimen was PBMCs. The TCR sequence derives from a man aged 30 to 45 in good health and CMV-seropositive. The chain couples TRBV28 to TRBJ1-5; TRBD1 agrees at 10 bases. The DNA of the CDR3 is TGTGCCAGCTGCGGGACAGGGGTTCAGCCCCAGCATTTT. Translated, it gives CASCGTGVQPQHF. Full variable domain (missing parts from reference TRBV28 and TRBJ1-5): DVKVTQSSRYLVKRTGEKVFLECVQDMDHENMFWYRQDPGLGLRLIYFSYDVKMKEKGDIPEGYSVSREKKERFSLILESASTNQTSMYLCASCGTGVQPQHFGDGTRLSIL.